This T cell receptor (beta chain) was identified in a study of T cells in Graves' hyperthyroidism and ophthalmopathy. General study points: Blood also showed most of the thyroid clonotypes that were expanded above 0.001.

Deletions cut 5 bases from V and 1 base from J, with 19 bases between. CDR1 is SGHTA, CDR2 FQGNSA, per germline. The CDR3 covers 17 residues. Diagnoses were made from clinical symptoms, serum measures (thyroxine and TRAb), thyroid ultrasound and orbital computed tomography. This clonotype occurred many times. What it binds is not known. TCR beta CDR3 regions were amplified from RNA. HTBI primers were employed in a first-round RT-PCR of the TCR CDR3. TCRdb processed the multiplex PCR reads anew with MiXCR; each CDR3 protein has one entry. The sample consists of some 770,000 distinct CDR3 sequences, 16% of them appearing once.

The sequenced material came from blood. The TCR originated in a man between 18 and 35 years old with Graves' hyperthyroidism. The rearrangement joins TRBV7-2 to TRBJ2-3, with D perhaps TRBD2 (6 bases). This CDR3 reads CASSAYWREKGTDTQYF. The CDR3 DNA reads TGTGCCAGCAGCGCCTACTGGCGGGAAAAGGGCACAGATACGCAGTATTTT.